This T cell receptor beta chain is drawn from a study of blood T cell repertoires in COVID-19. Study-level background: Spain, Italy and the United States supplied samples that represented acute and convalescent COVID-19. Sample material is recorded as cDNA or gDNA derived from T cells, B-cell-depleted T cells, or PBMCs.

In the original workflow: Amplified reference gene primers provided the basis for estimating nucleated cell counts. This table comes from immunoSEQ multiplex PCR, and its TCRdb copy is limited to in-frame clones, with some not included. That table gives V, J and clone size, and the DNA gave D and trimming. The table lists 150,000 to 200,000 clones, around 86% of them singletons. Enrollment of patients from Seattle took place during active infection, with longitudinal follow-up. This clone appeared a few times. Sequencing used peripheral blood. The TCR comes from a woman in her sixties or seventies with COVID-19, enrolled during active disease.

The CDR3 loop reads CASSRDRVLQPQHF. The CDR3 region has the DNA TGTGCCAGCAGCCGGGACAGGGTTTTGCAGCCCCAGCATTTT. This chain links TRBV3-1 (or the pseudogene TRBV3-2) with TRBJ1-5; TRBD1 aligns across 9 bases. The V gene end was trimmed by 4 bases and the J gene end by 7 bases; junction bases not matched to a gene: 5. CDR1 is LGHDT and CDR2 is YNNKEL in the germline V gene (reference sequence). The CDR3 length is 14 residues.